This entry lists 22 T cell receptor beta chains sequenced from one sample in a study of blood T cell repertoires in COVID-19 (dated by TCRdb to the early 2020s). The library was prepared using the immunoSEQ multiplex PCR assay. TCRdb provides this immuneACCESS table in a form limited to in-frame rearrangements. Some clones are lacking; in checked studies, under half of them reflect an unresolved V gene, and why the rest are absent is not known. The sample table lists roughly 180,000 clones, approximately 85% of them with a count of one. The ten largest make up 6.9% of the sample. Sequencing was performed on peripheral blood. The receptors shown here come from a man at least 80 years old with COVID-19, enrolled during active disease.

The gene calls are TRBV5-1 and TRBJ1-1; 7 bases align to TRBD1. Losses at the gene ends were 4 bases for V and 3 bases for J; bases not matched to a gene: 6. The V gene's germline CDR1 is SGHRS and CDR2 YFSETQ. This CDR3 has 14 residues. This chain's CDR3 is CASSPDQGDTEAFF. CDR3 nucleotides: TGCGCCAGCAGCCCGGATCAGGGGGACACTGAAGCTTTCTTT.

The chain is built from TRBV3-1 (or the pseudogene TRBV3-2) and TRBJ1-1; a weak D match, TRBD1 (5 bases). Deletions cut 1 base from V and 3 bases from J, with 6 bases between. The germline V gene encodes CDR1 LGHDT and CDR2 YNNKEL (reference sequence). The CDR3 runs 13 residues. The CDR3 loop is CASSQARDTEAFF. The CDR3 DNA follows: TGTGCCAGCAGCCAAGCCAGGGACACTGAAGCTTTCTTT.

The chain is built from TRBV9 and TRBJ1-1; a possible D gene is TRBD1 (5 bases). Per the germline V gene, CDR1 is SGDLS and CDR2 is YYNGEE. The CDR3 length is 12 residues. V was clipped by 6 bases and J by 5 bases, with 11 bases between them. The CDR3 bases are TGTGCCAGCACCGGGCCAGGGACTGAAGCTTTCTTT. This sequence encodes CASTGPGTEAFF.

The gene calls are TRBV6-2 or TRBV6-3 and TRBJ2-5, with 10 bases matching TRBD2. CDR1 and CDR2 from the germline V gene are MNHEY and SVGEGT. This CDR3 region has 15 residues. With 2 bases clipped from V and 4 bases from J, the junction kept 4 bases outside the gene matches. CDR3 nucleotides: TGTGCCAGCAGTTACCCCAGCGGGGGGGTAGAGACCCAGTACTTC. It yields the protein CASSYPSGGVETQYF.

This chain links TRBV10-3 with TRBJ1-1; D perhaps matches TRBD1 (5 bases). Germline V gene sequence: CDR1 ENHRY, CDR2 SYGVKD. The germline V and J ends were trimmed by 0 bases and 4 bases, with 15 bases remaining between them. The CDR3 extends over 16 amino acids. The CDR3 protein is CAISESGWGWGTEAFF. As DNA, the CDR3 is TGTGCCATCAGTGAGTCAGGGTGGGGCTGGGGCACTGAAGCTTTCTTT.

The chain links TRBV5-1 to TRBJ2-3; 7 positions match TRBD1. The germline V gene has CDR1 SGHRS and CDR2 YFSETQ. The junction had 18 bases not matched to a gene; V was cut back by 4 bases and J by 4 bases. This CDR3 has 18 amino acids. DNA for the CDR3: TGCGCCAGCAGCCCCGGGACAGTTTACCCCTTCGGGCCAGATACGCAGTATTTT. This codes for CASSPGTVYPFGPDTQYF.

The genes are TRBV5-1 and TRBJ1-2; TRBD1 aligns across 9 bases. Germline loops: CDR1 SGHRS, CDR2 YFSETQ. J gave up 4 bases and V 0 bases, and 1 base lay outside the gene matches. CDR3 size: 14 residues. CDR3 sequence (DNA): TGCGCCAGCAGCTTGGGGACAGGGGCCTATGGCTACACCTTC. Translating gives CASSLGTGAYGYTF.

This chain links TRBV7-2 with TRBJ2-1, with 9 bases identical to TRBD2. V gave up 6 bases and J gave up 9 bases; unmatched junction bases: 9. Per the germline V gene, CDR1 is SGHTA and CDR2 is FQGNSA. This CDR3 has 14 residues. In nucleotides, the CDR3 is TGTGCCAGCAGTTCGGGACTAGCAGCAGGTGAGCAGTTCTTC. This encodes CASSSGLAAGEQFF.

V is TRBV5-1 and J is TRBJ2-2; D is unclear. V shed 1 base and J shed 4 bases, with 11 bases lying between them. This CDR3 has 15 residues. The germline V gene encodes CDR1 SGHRS and CDR2 YFSETQ. This chain's CDR3 is CASSLMQAFTGELFF. The CDR3 DNA reads TGCGCCAGCAGCTTGATGCAGGCCTTCACCGGGGAGCTGTTTTTT.

The chain carries TRBV5-4 and TRBJ2-5; no reliable D call. The length of the CDR3 is 15 residues. With 0 bases removed from V and 2 bases from J, the gap between germline ends came to 11 bases. Germline values: CDR1 SGHNT, CDR2 YYREEE (reference sequence). CDR3 coding DNA: TGTGCCAGCAGCTTGGTGGGTGACTCGCAAGAGACCCAGTACTTC. Amino acids: CASSLVGDSQETQYF.

The V call is TRBV3-1 (or the pseudogene TRBV3-2), the J call TRBJ1-1, with TRBD1 as a possible D gene (6 bases). CDR3 length: 13 amino acids. The V end lost 5 bases, the J end lost 4 bases, and 11 bases lay between the germline ends. The germline V gene has CDR1 LGHDT and CDR2 YNNKEL (reference sequence). The chain's CDR3 is CASSSQGGTEAFF. CDR3 in DNA: TGTGCCAGCAGCTCTCAAGGGGGCACTGAAGCTTTCTTT.

The chain uses TRBV19 and TRBJ1-2; no reliable D call. Germline V gene lookup returns CDR1 LNHDA and CDR2 SQIVND (reference sequence). The V end was cut by 1 base, the J end by 1 base, with 4 bases between. The CDR3 loop spans 13 amino acids. The CDR3 nucleotides are TGTGCCAGTAGTATAGCCGTTAACTATGGCTACACCTTC. It specifies CASSIAVNYGYTF.

J is TRBJ2-7 and V is TRBV7-9; a possible D gene is TRBD2 (6 bases). CDR1 is SEHNR, CDR2 FQNEAQ, per germline (reference sequence). Trimming removed 2 bases at V and 3 bases at J, with 11 bases between. This CDR3 contains 14 residues. For the CDR3, the DNA is TGTGCCAGCAGCTTACCTAGCGCGGACTACGAGCAGTACTTC. Translated: CASSLPSADYEQYF.

This chain joins TRBV10-3 and TRBJ1-6; D remains unclear. This CDR3 is built from 16 residues. Germline V gene sequence: CDR1 ENHRY, CDR2 SYGVKD. V gave up 2 bases and J gave up 4 bases, with 12 bases separating them. The CDR3 here is CAISEGLSQYNSPLHF. Here the CDR3 DNA reads TGTGCCATCAGTGAGGGGCTCAGCCAGTATAATTCACCCCTCCACTTT.

This clone was counted only a few times. This same CDR3 is encoded by further DNA sequences in the sample. The V and J genes are TRBV27 and TRBJ1-5; D is possibly TRBD1 (5 bases). The CDR3 has 14 residues. The V end lost 3 bases, the J end lost 2 bases, and 8 bases lay between the germline ends. Germline CDR1 and CDR2: MNHEY and SMNVEV (reference sequence). CDR3 loop: CASSFSRGNQPQHF. In DNA form, the CDR3 reads TGTGCCAGCAGTTTCTCCAGGGGCAATCAGCCCCAGCATTTT.

This clone was seen only a few times. The rearrangement uses TRBV10-3 and TRBJ1-5; D might be TRBD1 (6 bases). V lost 6 bases and J lost 0, with 6 bases in between. In germline, CDR1 is ENHRY, CDR2 SYGVKD. CDR3 length: 13 residues. This CDR3 reads CAIRQGSNQPQHF. For the CDR3, the DNA is TGTGCCATCAGACAGGGTAGCAATCAGCCCCAGCATTTT.

The chain uses TRBV13 and TRBJ1-1; no firm D call. Germline loops: CDR1 PRHDT, CDR2 FYEKMQ (reference sequence). V dropped 5 bases and J dropped 1 base, with 11 bases sitting between them. The CDR3 covers 14 residues. CDR3: CASSTERANTEAFF. The CDR3 DNA reads as TGTGCCAGCAGCACTGAGAGGGCGAACACTGAAGCTTTCTTT.

This clone was detected only a few times. V and J are TRBV7-8 and TRBJ1-2; 9 bases map to TRBD1. The CDR3 runs to 14 residues. The germline CDR1 and CDR2 sequences are SGHVS and FQNEAQ. The V gene end was trimmed by 11 bases and the J gene end by 4 bases; junction bases not matched to a gene: 11. CDR3 DNA sequence: TGTGCCTCATGGGGGACAGGGAATGTCTATGGCTACACCTTC. Translating it yields CASWGTGNVYGYTF.

As to this clone: Other DNA sequences of this sample code for an identical CDR3. V usage is TRBV18 and J usage is TRBJ2-5; 9 bases are shared with TRBD1. The CDR3 covers 14 residues. The junction had 3 bases not matched to a gene; V was cut back by 6 bases and J by 1 base. Germline V CDR1 and CDR2: KGHSH, LQKENI. The CDR3 sequence: CASSRGQGQETQYF. The CDR3 DNA reads as TGTGCCAGCTCGCGGGGACAGGGCCAAGAGACCCAGTACTTC.

The V and J genes are TRBV14 and TRBJ1-2, with D possibly matching TRBD1 (5 bases). Between the trimmed V and J ends, which lost 0 bases and 4 bases, there was a span of 9 bases. The CDR3 contains 14 residues. The germline CDR1 and CDR2 sequences are SGHDN and FVKESK. The CDR3 nucleotides read TGTGCCAGCAGCCAAGAAAGGGGCGCCTATGGCTACACCTTC. As protein: CASSQERGAYGYTF.

This chain connects TRBV28 to TRBJ1-1; a weak D match, TRBD1 (6 bases). Germline lookup yields CDR1 MDHEN and CDR2 SYDVKM. The CDR3 is 15 residues long. The V end was cut by 3 bases, the J end by 1 base, with 12 bases between. DNA of the CDR3: TGTGCCAGCAGTTTGTACAGGGCGGGGAACACTGAAGCTTTCTTT. The encoded protein is CASSLYRAGNTEAFF.

The V gene is TRBV18, the J gene TRBJ1-4; 8 bases are a match to TRBD1. The CDR3 extends over 13 amino acids. J was trimmed by 10 bases and V by 3 bases; bases with no gene match: 4. Germline V CDR1 and CDR2: KGHSH, LQKENI. For the CDR3, the DNA is TGTGCCAGCTCACCTTCGGACAGGGCAAAACTGTTTTTT. Its translation is CASSPSDRAKLFF. The full variable domain, with the rest looked up from reference TRBV18 and TRBJ1-4, is NAGVMQNPRHLVRRRGQEARLRCSPMKGHSHVYWYRQLPEEGLKFMVYLQKENIIDESGMPKERFSAEFPKEGPSILRIQQVVRGDSAAYFCASSPSDRAKLFFGSGTQLSVL.